These 7 T cell receptor beta chains share one sample of origin, sequenced in a study of shared clonotypes between healthy human individuals. Naive-designated CD8 cells lacked CD45RO, were positively enriched for CCR7, and omitted terminally differentiated effector memory CD45RA+ cells. The protocol was immunoSEQ multiplex PCR, while the TCRdb copy is restricted to in-frame clones and leaves out a portion. The sample records nearly 2 million clones, approximately 94% being singletons. Material for sequencing was naive CD8+ T cells sorted from blood. Receptor source: a man between 18 and 29 years old in good health.

This sequence joins TRBV27 and TRBJ2-1; no clear D gene. Germline CDR1 is MNHEY and CDR2 is SMNVEV (reference sequence). Trimming stripped 5 bases from V and 2 bases from J, with 10 bases between. This CDR3 has 14 residues. The CDR3 protein is CASSPSATYNEQFF. CDR3 sequence (DNA): TGTGCCAGCAGTCCCTCCGCGACCTACAATGAGCAGTTCTTC.

On this clone itself: Other DNA sequences within the sample encode an identical CDR3. This rearrangement joins TRBV28 to TRBJ1-1, with no clear D. Germline CDR1 and CDR2: MDHEN and SYDVKM. The CDR3 runs to 14 residues. Between the trimmed V and J ends, which lost 2 bases and 3 bases, there was a span of 10 bases. CDR3 sequence reads: CASSLAGGDTEAFF. CDR3 nucleotides: TGTGCCAGCAGTTTAGCTGGAGGCGACACTGAAGCTTTCTTT.

The chain uses TRBV13 and TRBJ1-2; 7 nucleotides align to TRBD1. The CDR3 has 16 residues. Germline V gene lookup returns CDR1 PRHDT and CDR2 FYEKMQ (reference sequence). V lost 4 bases and J lost 2; bases outside the gene matches: 10. CDR3 amino acids: CASSSFQEGANYGYTF. As DNA, the CDR3 is TGTGCCAGCAGCTCCTTCCAGGAGGGGGCAAACTATGGCTACACCTTC.

The chain is built from TRBV27 and TRBJ2-3, with 8 bases matching TRBD2. CDR3 length: 19 amino acids. V lost 6 bases, J lost 1 base, and 18 bases stayed unmatched. Germline assignment: CDR1 MNHEY and CDR2 SMNVEV (reference sequence). The CDR3 spells CASSSREGSFRGRTDTQYF. CDR3 nucleotides: TGTGCCAGCAGCTCCCGGGAGGGTTCCTTTAGGGGTCGCACAGATACGCAGTATTTT.

The chain is built from TRBV7-9 and TRBJ2-2, with 7 bases identical to TRBD2. CDR1 and CDR2 (germline): SEHNR, FQNEAQ (reference sequence). The CDR3 is 16 residues long. Losses at the gene ends were 5 bases for V and 0 bases for J; bases not matched to a gene: 6. The CDR3 DNA is TGTGCCAGCAGCCCCCCTAGCGGTTCGAACACCGGGGAGCTGTTTTTT. It codes for CASSPPSGSNTGELFF.

The J gene is TRBJ2-7, the V gene TRBV29-1; 7 bases map to TRBD2. Losses at the gene ends were 2 bases for V and 3 bases for J; bases not matched to a gene: 7. Looked up from germline, CDR1 is SQVTM and CDR2 is ANQGSEA. The CDR3 is 14 amino acids. Here the CDR3 DNA reads TGCAGCGTTGAAACGGCTAGCGGAGACTACGAGCAGTACTTC. Its protein product is CSVETASGDYEQYF.

The chain combines TRBV27 with TRBJ2-1; 8 bases are shared with TRBD2. The CDR3 length is 16 residues. Trimming at V came to 2 bases and at J to 9 bases, leaving 12 bases not matched to a gene. The V gene's germline CDR1 is MNHEY and CDR2 SMNVEV (reference sequence). CDR3 protein: CASSLTSGGHFSEQFF. The CDR3 DNA reads as TGTGCCAGCAGTTTAACCAGCGGGGGCCACTTTTCTGAGCAGTTCTTC.